The 3 T cell receptor beta chains in this list originate from one sample, sequenced in a study of shared clonotypes between healthy human individuals. Only CD45RO-negative cells positively selected for CCR7 counted as naive CD8 cells, so terminally differentiated effector memory CD45RA+ cells were excluded. The repertoire was sequenced with immunoSEQ multiplex PCR; TCRdb's copy has only in-frame clones and lacks some. The sample includes about 2,100,000 clones, under 95% of them seen just once. The specimen sequenced was naive CD8+ T cells from PBMCs. These receptor sequences come from a man younger than 30 in good health. Some clones in this sample may be carry-over from other donors' samples.

This clone was seen once. Distinct nucleotide sequences in the sample also encode this CDR3. J is TRBJ2-7 and V is TRBV11-2, with D possibly being TRBD1 (5 bases). V lost 6 bases, J lost 3 bases, and 9 bases lay in between. Germline loops: CDR1 SGHAT, CDR2 FQNNGV. The CDR3 contains 12 residues. This CDR3 reads CASSSTGYEQYF. DNA for the CDR3: TGTGCCAGCAGTTCAACAGGCTACGAGCAGTACTTC.

The V gene is TRBV30, the J gene TRBJ1-2; D is ambiguous. V was clipped by 0 bases and J by 5 bases, with 10 bases between them. The germline gives CDR1 GTSNPN, CDR2 SVGIG (reference sequence). There are 13 residues in the CDR3. The CDR3 loop is CAWSVSTTYGYTF. The CDR3, as DNA: TGTGCCTGGAGTGTCAGCACCACATATGGCTACACCTTC.

The chain combines TRBV27 with TRBJ2-7; D tentatively reads TRBD1 or TRBD2 (5 bases each). CDR1 MNHEY and CDR2 SMNVEV come from the germline V gene (reference sequence). This CDR3 has 15 residues. Trimming stripped 0 bases from V and 1 base from J, with 10 bases between. CDR3 nucleotide sequence: TGTGCCAGCAGTTTATCGTTGTGGGGGTCCTACGAGCAGTACTTC. It codes for CASSLSLWGSYEQYF.